What follows describes a single T cell receptor (beta chain). Its target is unknown. The sample has other DNA sequences that encode this CDR3 too. Trimming left V 0 bases short and J 1 base short, with 6 bases between. CDR1 is MNHEY, CDR2 SVGAGI, per germline. This CDR3 has 14 residues. The source of the sample is a study of shared clonotypes between healthy human individuals. The method was immunoSEQ multiplex PCR; TCRdb's version includes in-frame clones alone and lacks a portion of them. The top ten clones hold roughly 0.13% of a sample with 2 million to 2.5 million clones, about 94% of them seen once. Study-wide findings and caveats: Rarefaction showed that sequencing of sorted subsets was incomplete (despite large depth). Tissues were not sampled, only blood, and their repertoires likely differ.

HIV-negative, healthy adults without recent acute infections or vaccinations were the donors. Naive CD45RA+ and memory CD45RA-negative subsets were split from CD4+ cells. The chain is built from TRBV6-5 and TRBJ2-5; D not resolved. The TCR originated in a man between 18 and 35 years old in good health. The sample comprised naive CD4+ T cells sorted from blood. Documented subset: CD45RA+ positively selected. The CDR3 DNA follows: TGTGCCAGCAGTTACTCGACACTCCAAGAGACCCAGTACTTC. This sequence encodes CASSYSTLQETQYF.